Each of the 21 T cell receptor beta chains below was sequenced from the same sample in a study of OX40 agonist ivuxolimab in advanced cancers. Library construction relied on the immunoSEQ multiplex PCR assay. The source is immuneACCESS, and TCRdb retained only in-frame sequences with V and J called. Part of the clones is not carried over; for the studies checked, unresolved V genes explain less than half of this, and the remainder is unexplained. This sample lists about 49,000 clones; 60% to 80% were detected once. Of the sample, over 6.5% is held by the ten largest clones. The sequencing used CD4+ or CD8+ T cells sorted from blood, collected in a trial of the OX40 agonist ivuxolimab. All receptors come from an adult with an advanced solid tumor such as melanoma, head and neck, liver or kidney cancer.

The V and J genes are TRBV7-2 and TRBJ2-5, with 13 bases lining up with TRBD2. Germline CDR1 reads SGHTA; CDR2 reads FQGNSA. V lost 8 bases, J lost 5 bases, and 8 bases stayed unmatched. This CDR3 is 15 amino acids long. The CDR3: CASGLAGAIFETQYF. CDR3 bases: TGTGCCAGCGGACTAGCGGGAGCAATTTTTGAGACCCAGTACTTC.

The CDR3 nucleotides read TGTGCCTGGATGATAACAGGGTCCACTGAAGCTTTCTTT. Translated, it gives CAWMITGSTEAFF. The gene calls are TRBV30 and TRBJ1-1; the D gene is possibly TRBD1 (6 bases). Trimming shortened V by 4 bases and J by 4 bases, and 13 bases separated the two germline ends. The CDR3 spans 13 residues. Germline V gene sequence: CDR1 GTSNPN, CDR2 SVGIG (reference sequence).

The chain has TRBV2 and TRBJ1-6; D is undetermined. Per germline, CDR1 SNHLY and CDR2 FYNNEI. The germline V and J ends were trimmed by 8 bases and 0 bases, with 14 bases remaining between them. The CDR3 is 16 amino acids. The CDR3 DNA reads TGTGCCAGCGGAGGGCCCTCAAGCTCCTATAATTCACCCCTCCACTTT. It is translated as CASGGPSSSYNSPLHF.

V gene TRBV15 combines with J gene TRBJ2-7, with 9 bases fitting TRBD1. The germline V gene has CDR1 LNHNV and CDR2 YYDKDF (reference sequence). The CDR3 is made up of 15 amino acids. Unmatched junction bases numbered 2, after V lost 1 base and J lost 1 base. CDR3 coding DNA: TGTGCCACCAGCAGAGGCGGGACAGGGTCCTACGAGCAGTACTTC. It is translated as CATSRGGTGSYEQYF.

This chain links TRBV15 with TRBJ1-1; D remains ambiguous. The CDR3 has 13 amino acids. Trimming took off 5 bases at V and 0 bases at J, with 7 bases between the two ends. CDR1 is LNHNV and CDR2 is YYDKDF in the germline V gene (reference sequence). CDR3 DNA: TGTGCCACCAGCCTATCCATGAACACTGAAGCTTTCTTT. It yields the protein CATSLSMNTEAFF.

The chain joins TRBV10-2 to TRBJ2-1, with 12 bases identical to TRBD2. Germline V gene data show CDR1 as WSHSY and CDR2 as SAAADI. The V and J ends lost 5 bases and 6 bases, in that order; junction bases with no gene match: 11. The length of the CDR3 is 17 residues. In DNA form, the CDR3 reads TGCGCCAGCAGTCTTCCGACTAGCGGGAGCCCTTCCAATGAGCAGTTCTTC. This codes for CASSLPTSGSPSNEQFF.

The CDR3 is CASSVEGTSGEQYF. The CDR3 DNA is TGTGCCAGCAGCGTAGAGGGGACCTCAGGCGAGCAGTACTTC. The chain has TRBV9 and TRBJ2-7, with D possibly called TRBD1 or TRBD2 (5 bases each). The CDR3 is 14 residues long. V lost 0 bases and J 6 bases, leaving 13 bases between the germline ends. The germline V gene encodes CDR1 SGDLS and CDR2 YYNGEE.

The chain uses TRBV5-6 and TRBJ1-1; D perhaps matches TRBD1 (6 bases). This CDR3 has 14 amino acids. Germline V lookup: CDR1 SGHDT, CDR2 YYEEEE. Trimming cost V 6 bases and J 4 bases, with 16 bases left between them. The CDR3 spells CASNTGRVGTEAFF. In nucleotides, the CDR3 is TGTGCCAGCAACACAGGGAGGGTGGGCACTGAAGCTTTCTTT.

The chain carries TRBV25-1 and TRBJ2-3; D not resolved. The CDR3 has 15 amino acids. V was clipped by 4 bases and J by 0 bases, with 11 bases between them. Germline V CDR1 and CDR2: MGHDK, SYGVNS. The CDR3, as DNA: TGTGCCAGCAGTGCTCAGACATCTAGCACAGATACGCAGTATTTT. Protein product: CASSAQTSSTDTQYF.

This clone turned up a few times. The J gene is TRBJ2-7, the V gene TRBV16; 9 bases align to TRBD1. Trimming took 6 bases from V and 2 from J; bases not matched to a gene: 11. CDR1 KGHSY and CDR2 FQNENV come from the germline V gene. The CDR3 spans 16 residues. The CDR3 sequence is CASRQRGGTGPYEQYF. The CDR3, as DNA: TGTGCCAGCAGGCAAAGGGGCGGGACAGGGCCCTACGAGCAGTACTTC. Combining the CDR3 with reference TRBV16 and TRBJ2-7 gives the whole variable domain GEEVAQTPKHLVRGEGQKAKLYCAPIKGHSYVFWYQQVLKNEFKFLISFQNENVFDETGMPKERFSAKCLPNSPCSLEIQATKLEDSAVYFCASRQRGGTGPYEQYFGPGTRLTVT.

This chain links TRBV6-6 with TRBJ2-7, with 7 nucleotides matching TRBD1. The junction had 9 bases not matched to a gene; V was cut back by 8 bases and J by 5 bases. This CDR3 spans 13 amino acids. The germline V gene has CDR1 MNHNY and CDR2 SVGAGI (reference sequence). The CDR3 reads CASGKGARHEQYF. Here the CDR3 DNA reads TGTGCCAGCGGAAAGGGGGCGCGCCACGAGCAGTACTTC.

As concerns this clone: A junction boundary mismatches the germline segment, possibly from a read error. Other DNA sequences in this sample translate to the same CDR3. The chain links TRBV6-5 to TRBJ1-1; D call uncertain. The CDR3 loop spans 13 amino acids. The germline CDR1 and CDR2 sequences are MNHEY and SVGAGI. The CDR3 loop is CASSRTSSSEAFF. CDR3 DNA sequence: TGTGCCAGCAGTAGGACCTCAAGCTCTGAAGCTTTCTTC.

The CDR3 protein is CASSQSCGPQVDTGELFF. The CDR3 nucleotides read TGCGCCAGCAGTCAATCGTGTGGGCCCCAGGTGGACACCGGGGAGCTGTTTTTT. The chain has TRBV23-1 and TRBJ2-2; D is ambiguous. TRBV23-1 is labeled an ORF, and its function is uncertain. This CDR3 region has 18 residues. V was trimmed by 0 bases and J by 3 bases, leaving 17 bases between them.

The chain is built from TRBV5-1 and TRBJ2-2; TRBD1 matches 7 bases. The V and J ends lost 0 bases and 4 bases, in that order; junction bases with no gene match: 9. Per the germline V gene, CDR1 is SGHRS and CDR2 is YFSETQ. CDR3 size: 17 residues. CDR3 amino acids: CASSLGQGGGGTGELFF. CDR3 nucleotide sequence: TGCGCCAGCAGCTTGGGGCAAGGGGGCGGCGGCACCGGGGAGCTGTTTTTT.

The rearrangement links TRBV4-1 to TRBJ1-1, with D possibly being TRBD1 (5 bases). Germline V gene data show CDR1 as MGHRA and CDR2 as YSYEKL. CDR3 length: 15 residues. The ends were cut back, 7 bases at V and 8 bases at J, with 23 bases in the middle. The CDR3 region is CASIFNGRGGAEAFF. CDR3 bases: TGCGCCAGCATCTTTAACGGACGGGGGGGTGCCGAAGCTTTCTTT.

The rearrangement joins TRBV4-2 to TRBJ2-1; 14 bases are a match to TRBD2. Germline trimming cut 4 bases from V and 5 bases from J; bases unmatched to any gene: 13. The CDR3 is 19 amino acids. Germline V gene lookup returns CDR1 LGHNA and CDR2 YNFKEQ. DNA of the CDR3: TGTGCCAGCAGCCTGCGACTAGCGGGAGGGCCGTTAGTCAACAATGAGCAGTTCTTC. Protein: CASSLRLAGGPLVNNEQFF.

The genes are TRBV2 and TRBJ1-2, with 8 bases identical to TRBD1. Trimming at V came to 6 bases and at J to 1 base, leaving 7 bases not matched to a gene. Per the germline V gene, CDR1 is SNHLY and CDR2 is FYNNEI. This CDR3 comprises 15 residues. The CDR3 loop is CASSPQGDLNYGYTF. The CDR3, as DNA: TGTGCCAGCAGCCCACAGGGGGACCTTAACTATGGCTACACCTTC.

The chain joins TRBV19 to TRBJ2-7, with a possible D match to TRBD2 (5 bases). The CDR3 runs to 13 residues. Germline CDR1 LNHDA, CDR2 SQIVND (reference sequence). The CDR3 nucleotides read TGTGGATCCAGCCCGGCGGGCGCCTACGAGCAGTACTTC. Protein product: CGSSPAGAYEQYF.

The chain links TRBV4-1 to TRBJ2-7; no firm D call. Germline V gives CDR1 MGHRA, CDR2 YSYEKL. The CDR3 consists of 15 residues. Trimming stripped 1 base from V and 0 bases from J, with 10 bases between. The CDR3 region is CASSQGTANSYEQYF. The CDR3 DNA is TGCGCCAGCAGCCAAGGAACAGCAAACTCCTACGAGCAGTACTTC.

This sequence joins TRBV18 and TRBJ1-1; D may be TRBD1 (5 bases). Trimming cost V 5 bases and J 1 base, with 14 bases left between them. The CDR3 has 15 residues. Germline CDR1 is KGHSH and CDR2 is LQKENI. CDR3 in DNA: TGTGCCAGCTCAAGGAGGGGTCCTGAGAACACTGAAGCTTTCTTT. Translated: CASSRRGPENTEAFF.

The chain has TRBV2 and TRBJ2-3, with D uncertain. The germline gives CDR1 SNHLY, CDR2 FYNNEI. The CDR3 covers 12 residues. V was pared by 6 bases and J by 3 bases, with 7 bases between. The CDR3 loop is CASRGETDTQYF. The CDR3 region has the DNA TGTGCCAGCAGAGGCGAGACAGATACGCAGTATTTT. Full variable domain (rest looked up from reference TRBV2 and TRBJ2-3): EPEVTQTPSHQVTQMGQEVILRCVPISNHLYFYWYRQILGQKVEFLVSFYNNEISEKSEIFDDQFSVERPDGSNFTLKIRSTKLEDSAMYFCASRGETDTQYFGPGTRLTVL.